Below, 20 T cell receptor beta chains from the same sample are listed, as sequenced in a study of CD8+ T cells in alopecia areata. Once RNA had been extracted, it was reverse transcribed into cDNA to act as the sequencing template. Here immunoSEQ multiplex PCR was the method, and the copy in TCRdb shows in-frame clones only, minus some. This table holds about 56,000 clones, around 97% found once. Sequenced material: CD8+ T cells sorted from blood, taken at week 0. These receptor sequences come from a human donor with alopecia areata.

The rearrangement uses TRBV10-3 and TRBJ2-5; 7 nucleotides line up with TRBD1. V lost 4 bases to trimming and J lost 2 bases; unmatched junction nucleotides: 1. CDR1 ENHRY and CDR2 SYGVKD come from the germline V gene. This CDR3 has 13 amino acids. The CDR3 loop reads CAISAQGQETQYF. CDR3 nucleotides: TGTGCCATCAGTGCACAGGGGCAAGAGACCCAGTACTTC.

The chain is built from TRBV6-1 and TRBJ2-3; D unclear. The CDR3 is 12 amino acids. V was trimmed by 4 bases and J by 4 bases, leaving 6 bases between them. The V gene's germline CDR1 is MNHNS and CDR2 SASEGT. The CDR3 loop is CASSVLADTQYF. In DNA, the CDR3 is TGTGCCAGCAGTGTTTTGGCAGATACGCAGTATTTT.

This chain joins TRBV6-5 and TRBJ2-7, with 7 bases matching TRBD1. V shed 5 bases and J 6 bases; nucleotides not matched to a gene: 7. The CDR3 contains 13 residues. The germline CDR1 and CDR2 sequences are MNHEY and SVGAGI. CDR3 amino acids: CASSPDRAVEQYF. CDR3 DNA: TGTGCCAGCAGTCCCGACAGGGCCGTCGAGCAGTACTTC.

V and J are TRBV27 and TRBJ1-6; D not certain. The V end was cut by 3 bases, the J end by 9 bases, with 12 bases between. This CDR3 is 14 amino acids long. Germline values: CDR1 MNHEY, CDR2 SMNVEV (reference sequence). The CDR3 sequence is CASSFEGSFSPLHF. The CDR3 coding sequence is TGTGCCAGCAGTTTTGAGGGCAGCTTTTCACCCCTCCACTTT.

The J gene is TRBJ2-1, the V gene TRBV29-1; either TRBD1 or TRBD2 may supply D (6 bases each). Looked up from germline, CDR1 is SQVTM and CDR2 is ANQGSEA. Trimming removed 0 bases from V and 5 bases from J, with 14 bases in between. CDR3 length: 15 residues. CDR3 bases: TGCAGCGTTGAAGATCAGGAGGGGGAAGACAATGAGCAGTTCTTC. Translated: CSVEDQEGEDNEQFF.

The chain links TRBV7-6 to TRBJ1-1; D not resolved. Germline V gene lookup returns CDR1 SGHVS and CDR2 FNYEAQ. The CDR3 contains 13 residues. Deletions cut 4 bases from V and 5 bases from J, with 11 bases between. The CDR3 DNA is TGTGCCAGCAGCTCAACCCAAGGGACTGAAGCTTTCTTT. Translated: CASSSTQGTEAFF.

This clone occurred once. The chain combines TRBV7-9 with TRBJ2-5; 7 nucleotides align to TRBD1. The CDR3 consists of 14 residues. Germline CDR1 is SEHNR and CDR2 is FQNEAQ (reference sequence). J was trimmed by 4 bases and V by 5 bases; bases with no gene match: 7. The CDR3 loop reads CASSPRQGGETQYF. CDR3 nucleotide sequence: TGTGCCAGCAGCCCACGACAGGGCGGAGAGACCCAGTACTTC.

The CDR3 sequence is CASSPVTSLPGELFF. The CDR3 nucleotides are TGTGCCAGCAGCCCGGTGACTAGCCTTCCCGGGGAGCTGTTTTTT. The chain has TRBV7-2 and TRBJ2-2, with TRBD2 identical over 7 bases. Germline values: CDR1 SGHTA, CDR2 FQGNSA. V lost 5 bases to trimming and J lost 6 bases; unmatched junction nucleotides: 9. CDR3 size: 15 residues. The full variable domain, completed using reference TRBV7-2 and TRBJ2-2, is GAGVSQSPSNKVTEKGKDVELRCDPISGHTALYWYRQSLGQGLEFLIYFQGNSAPDKSGLPSDRFSAERTGGSVSTLTIQRTQQEDSAVYLCASSPVTSLPGELFFGEGSRLTVL.

The V call is TRBV7-2, the J call TRBJ2-1; 7 bases fit TRBD1. There are 14 residues in the CDR3. Losses at the gene ends were 7 bases for V and 0 bases for J; bases not matched to a gene: 3. Germline V gene data show CDR1 as SGHTA and CDR2 as FQGNSA. The CDR3 here is CASTRDSSYNEQFF. The CDR3 coding sequence is TGTGCCAGCACCCGGGACAGCTCCTACAATGAGCAGTTCTTC.

This clone appeared a single time. J is TRBJ1-5 and V is TRBV19; D is uncertain. Germline CDR1 LNHDA, CDR2 SQIVND (reference sequence). V dropped 4 bases and J dropped 11 bases, with 15 bases sitting between them. The CDR3 totals 13 residues. The CDR3 DNA follows: TGTGCCAGTAGTACCCGGAGCTTGTGGGCCCAGCATTTT. Protein: CASSTRSLWAQHF.

The V and J genes are TRBV7-8 and TRBJ2-3; D perhaps matches TRBD1 (6 bases). With 8 bases removed from V and 9 bases from J, the gap between germline ends came to 21 bases. Germline CDR1 reads SGHVS; CDR2 reads FQNEAQ. The CDR3 runs to 14 residues. The DNA for the CDR3 is TGTGCCAGCTTTGGAGGTACCGGTAGGGGGACGCAGTATTTT. This encodes CASFGGTGRGTQYF.

This clone was observed a single time. The rearrangement uses TRBV7-3 and TRBJ2-5; TRBD2 agrees at 9 bases. Trimming at V came to 5 bases and at J to 5 bases, leaving 6 bases not matched to a gene. Germline V gene sequence: CDR1 SGHTA, CDR2 FQGTGA. This CDR3 region has 14 residues. The CDR3 sequence is CASSRSGGKETQYF. The DNA of the CDR3 is TGTGCCAGCAGCCGGAGCGGGGGGAAGGAGACCCAGTACTTC.

The V and J genes are TRBV10-3 and TRBJ1-1, with TRBD1 identical over 8 bases. The CDR3 loop spans 15 amino acids. Per the germline V gene, CDR1 is ENHRY and CDR2 is SYGVKD. V trimming: 2 bases; J trimming: 0 bases; junction bases outside the gene matches: 2. The CDR3 region is CAISERQGLNTEAFF. In DNA, the CDR3 is TGTGCCATCAGTGAGAGACAGGGGCTGAACACTGAAGCTTTCTTT.

The chain combines TRBV7-9 with TRBJ1-4; the D is unclear. Per germline, CDR1 SEHNR and CDR2 FQNEAQ (reference sequence). The V gene lost 3 bases and the J gene lost 5 bases, with 13 bases spanning the gap. The CDR3 runs 15 residues. CDR3 protein: CASSFPGRKNEKLFF. CDR3 bases: TGTGCCAGCAGCTTCCCCGGACGGAAAAATGAAAAACTGTTTTTT.

The rearrangement joins TRBV29-1 to TRBJ2-5; TRBD1 is a possible D gene (6 bases). The DNA end is more similar to TRBJ2-7, so the J call may be wrong. CDR1 is SQVTM and CDR2 is ANQGSEA in the germline V gene. CDR3 length: 17 amino acids. The DNA for the CDR3 is TGCAGCGTTGAAGCCCGCCGGTCCGTTACAGGGAACTACGAGCAGTACTTC. Residues: CSVEARRSVTGNYEQYF.

The V and J genes are TRBV11-2 and TRBJ2-3; D remains ambiguous. Per the germline V gene, CDR1 is SGHAT and CDR2 is FQNNGV. V was pared by 2 bases and J by 4 bases, with 19 bases between. This CDR3 has 17 residues. DNA of the CDR3: TGTGCCAGCAGCTTATCAGCATTGGGTATGGGCGCAGATACGCAGTATTTT. Translating it yields CASSLSALGMGADTQYF.

The chain combines TRBV18 with TRBJ2-7, with D possibly TRBD2 on 5 matching bases. Between the trimmed V and J ends, which lost 3 bases and 4 bases, there was a span of 10 bases. From germline, CDR1 is KGHSH and CDR2 LQKENI. CDR3 length: 13 amino acids. CDR3: CASSPPGTYEQYF. CDR3 nucleotides: TGTGCCAGCTCACCCCCGGGAACTTACGAGCAGTACTTC. The full variable domain, its missing parts supplied by reference TRBV18 and TRBJ2-7, is NAGVMQNPRHLVRRRGQEARLRCSPMKGHSHVYWYRQLPEEGLKFMVYLQKENIIDESGMPKERFSAEFPKEGPSILRIQQVVRGDSAAYFCASSPPGTYEQYFGPGTRLTVT.

The chain couples TRBV4-1 to TRBJ1-4, with 9 bases that match TRBD1. CDR3 length equals 15 residues. V was clipped by 6 bases and J by 7 bases; unmatched bases: 9. Germline V CDR1 and CDR2: MGHRA, YSYEKL. CDR3 loop: CASRGGGTGPEKLFF. CDR3 coding DNA: TGCGCCAGCAGGGGGGGAGGGACAGGGCCTGAAAAACTGTTTTTT.

V usage is TRBV7-9 and J usage is TRBJ2-7; D is ambiguous. CDR1 is SEHNR, CDR2 FQNEAQ, per germline (reference sequence). V gave up 1 base and J gave up 4 bases, with 11 bases separating them. The CDR3 has 14 residues. CDR3 DNA sequence: TGTGCCAGCAGCTTAGACAGCAATCGGTACGAGCAGTACTTC. As protein: CASSLDSNRYEQYF.

The chain is built from TRBV11-3 and TRBJ2-7; 8 nucleotides match TRBD1. CDR3 length: 15 amino acids. Germline V gene lookup returns CDR1 SGHNT and CDR2 YENEEA. V lost 5 bases to trimming and J lost 2 bases; unmatched junction nucleotides: 8. The CDR3 nucleotides read TGTGCCAGCAGCCACCGGACAGGGTGGCCCTACGAGCAGTACTTC. Its protein is CASSHRTGWPYEQYF.